The present T cell receptor (beta chain) was sequenced within a study of T-cell memory formation after mild COVID-19. In germline, CDR1 is SGHDN, CDR2 FVKESK. The length of the CDR3 is 14 residues. J gave up 6 bases and V 1 base, and 6 bases lay outside the gene matches. This clonotype was detected only a few times. One entry per CDR3 protein results from TCRdb running MiXCR on the 5' RACE reads. The table includes roughly 200,000 distinct CDR3 sequences, about 20% detected once. The source material was PBMCs or a T cell subset sorted from them (not recorded which). This chain connects TRBV14 to TRBJ2-7, with 7 bases identical to TRBD1. The receptor comes from an adult woman who had mild COVID-19 (a few samples of this study predate the infection). Cell type and time point are not known. The CDR3: CASSQVDRVGEQYF. The CDR3 DNA is TGTGCCAGCAGCCAAGTCGACAGGGTGGGCGAGCAGTACTTC. Supplemented by reference TRBV14 and TRBJ2-7, the full variable domain reads EAGVTQFPSHSVIEKGQTVTLRCDPISGHDNLYWYRRVMGKEIKFLLHFVKESKQDESGMPNNRFLAERTGGTYSTLKVQPAELEDSGVYFCASSQVDRVGEQYFGPGTRLTVT.